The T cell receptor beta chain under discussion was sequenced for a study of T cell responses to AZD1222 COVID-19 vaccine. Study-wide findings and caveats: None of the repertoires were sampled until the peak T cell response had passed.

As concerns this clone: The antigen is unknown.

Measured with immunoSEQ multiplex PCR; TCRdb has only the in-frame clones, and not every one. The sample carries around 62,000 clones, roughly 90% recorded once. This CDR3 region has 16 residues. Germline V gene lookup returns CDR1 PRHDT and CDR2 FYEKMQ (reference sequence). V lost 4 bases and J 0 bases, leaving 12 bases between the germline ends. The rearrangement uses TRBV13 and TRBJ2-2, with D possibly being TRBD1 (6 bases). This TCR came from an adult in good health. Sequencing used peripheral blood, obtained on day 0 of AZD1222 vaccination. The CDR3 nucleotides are TGTGCCAGCAGCTCGAGGACAGTCGCGAACACCGGGGAGCTGTTTTTT. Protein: CASSSRTVANTGELFF.